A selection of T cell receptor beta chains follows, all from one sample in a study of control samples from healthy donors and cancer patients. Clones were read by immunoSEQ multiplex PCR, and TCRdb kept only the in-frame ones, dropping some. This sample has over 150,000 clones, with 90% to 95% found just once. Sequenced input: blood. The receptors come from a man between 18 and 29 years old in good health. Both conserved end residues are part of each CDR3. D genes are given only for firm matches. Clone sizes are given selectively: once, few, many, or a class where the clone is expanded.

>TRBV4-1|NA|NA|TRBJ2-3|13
CASSPRVVDTQYF
TGCGCCAGCAGCCCACGGGTGGTAGATACGCAGTATTTT
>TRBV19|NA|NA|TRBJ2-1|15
CASSTSRQAYNEQFF
TGTGCCAGTAGTACCTCAAGACAGGCCTACAATGAGCAGTTCTTC
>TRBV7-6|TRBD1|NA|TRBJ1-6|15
CASSQGGWGYSPLHF
TGTGCCAGCAGCCAGGGGGGATGGGGGTATTCACCCCTCCACTTT
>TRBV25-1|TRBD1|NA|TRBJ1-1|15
CASSDRQGADTEAFF
TGTGCCAGCAGTGATCGTCAGGGGGCCGACACTGAAGCTTTCTTT
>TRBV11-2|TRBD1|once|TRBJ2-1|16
CASSRNPGQALNEQFF
TGTGCCAGCAGCCGAAATCCGGGACAGGCCCTCAATGAGCAGTTCTTC
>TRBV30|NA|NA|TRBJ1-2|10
CAWSPYGYTF
TGTGCCTGGAGTCCGTATGGCTACACCTTC
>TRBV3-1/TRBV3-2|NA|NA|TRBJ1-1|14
CASSQVEGGTEAFF
TGTGCCAGCAGCCAAGTGGAGGGAGGGACTGAAGCTTTCTTT
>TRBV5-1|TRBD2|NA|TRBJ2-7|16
CASSLVGGGSSYEQYF
TGCGCCAGCAGCTTGGTTGGCGGGGGGTCCTCCTACGAGCAGTACTTC
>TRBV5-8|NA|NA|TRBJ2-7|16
CASSAPPQKGSYEQYF
TGTGCCAGCAGCGCTCCCCCGCAAAAGGGAAGCTACGAGCAGTACTTC
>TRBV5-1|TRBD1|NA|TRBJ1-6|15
CASSGRGRSDSPLHF
TGCGCCAGCTCGGGCAGGGGGCGATCCGATTCACCCCTCCACTTT
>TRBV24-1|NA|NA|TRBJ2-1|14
CATGSSNSYNEQFF
TGTGCGACGGGTTCCAGTAACTCCTACAATGAGCAGTTCTTC
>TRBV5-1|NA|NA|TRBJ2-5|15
CASSTGTGGGETQYF
TGCGCCAGCAGCACCGGGACCGGGGGAGGCGAGACCCAGTACTTC
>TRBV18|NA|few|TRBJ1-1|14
CASSPSTLNTEAFF
TGTGCCAGCTCACCGTCCACCCTAAACACTGAAGCTTTCTTT
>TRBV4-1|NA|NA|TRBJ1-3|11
CASRGGNTIYF
TGCGCCAGCAGAGGAGGAAACACCATATATTTT
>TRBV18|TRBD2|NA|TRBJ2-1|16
CASSPKAGLVYNEQFF
TGTGCCAGCTCACCAAAGGCCGGACTAGTCTACAATGAGCAGTTCTTC
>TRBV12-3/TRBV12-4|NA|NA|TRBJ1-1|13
CASSLVGGVGAFF
TGTGCCAGCAGTTTAGTAGGGGGTGTTGGTGCTTTCTTT
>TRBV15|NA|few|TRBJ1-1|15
CATSRDKNGGTEAFF
TGTGCCACCAGCAGAGATAAGAACGGTGGCACTGAAGCTTTCTTT
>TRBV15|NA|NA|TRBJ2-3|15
CATSRTSTNTDTQYF
TGTGCCACCAGCAGGACTAGTACAAACACAGATACGCAGTATTTT
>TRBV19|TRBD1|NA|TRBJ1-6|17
CASSIGGAGQANSPLHF
TGTGCCAGTAGTATCGGTGGGGCGGGACAGGCCAATTCACCCCTCCACTTT
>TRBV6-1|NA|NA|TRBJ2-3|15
CASSEAFAWGDTQYF
TGTGCCAGCAGTGAAGCGTTTGCGTGGGGAGATACGCAGTATTTT
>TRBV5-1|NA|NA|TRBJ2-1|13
CASSAGTSNEQFF
TGCGCCAGCAGCGCTGGGACCAGCAATGAGCAGTTCTTC
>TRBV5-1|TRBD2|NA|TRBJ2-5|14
CASSPRGGGETQYF
TGCGCCAGCAGCCCGCGCGGGGGAGGAGAGACCCAGTACTTC
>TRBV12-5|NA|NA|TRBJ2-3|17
CASGLVWGPEKTDTQYF
TGTGCTAGTGGTTTGGTATGGGGCCCCGAGAAAACAGATACGCAGTATTTT
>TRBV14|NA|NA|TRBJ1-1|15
CASSPRWPMNTEAFF
TGTGCCAGCAGCCCGAGGTGGCCGATGAACACTGAAGCTTTCTTT
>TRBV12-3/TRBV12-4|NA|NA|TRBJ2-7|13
CASSLGGQNEQYF
TGTGCCAGCAGTTTAGGGGGCCAAAACGAGCAGTACTTC
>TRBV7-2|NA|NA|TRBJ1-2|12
CASSLEGFGYTF
TGTGCCAGCAGCTTAGAGGGGTTTGGCTACACCTTC
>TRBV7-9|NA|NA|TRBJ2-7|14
CASSLLGPTYEQYF
TGTGCCAGCAGCTTGTTAGGGCCCACCTACGAGCAGTACTTC
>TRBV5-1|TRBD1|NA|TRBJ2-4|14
CATLDRAIKNIQYF
TGCGCCACCCTGGACAGGGCGATCAAAAACATTCAGTACTTC
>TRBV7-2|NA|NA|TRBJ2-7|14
CASSLGWGSYEQYF
TGTGCCAGCAGCTTAGGTTGGGGTTCCTACGAGCAGTACTTC
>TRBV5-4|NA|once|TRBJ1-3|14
CASSLASGGNTIYF
TGTGCCAGCAGCTTGGCCTCGGGGGGAAACACCATATATTTT
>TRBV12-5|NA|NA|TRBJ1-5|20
CASGLVQGGLPYYSNQPQHF
TGTGCTAGTGGTTTGGTACAAGGGGGGCTTCCTTATTATAGCAATCAGCCCCAGCATTTT
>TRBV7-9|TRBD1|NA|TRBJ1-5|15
CASRPKDRWGQPQHF
TGTGCCAGCAGACCAAAGGACAGGTGGGGTCAGCCCCAGCATTTT
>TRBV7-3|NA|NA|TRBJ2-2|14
CASSLLLNTGELFF
TGTGCCAGCAGCCTACTACTGAACACCGGGGAGCTGTTTTTT
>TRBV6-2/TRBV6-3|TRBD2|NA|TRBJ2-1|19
CASSYPVPGLAGVNNEQFF
TGTGCCAGCAGTTACCCCGTCCCGGGACTAGCGGGGGTTAACAATGAGCAGTTCTTC
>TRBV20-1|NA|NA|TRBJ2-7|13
CSASIGSGYEQYF
TGCAGTGCTAGTATTGGCAGCGGCTACGAGCAGTACTTC
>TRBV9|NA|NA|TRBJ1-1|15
CASSDLGRENTEAFF
TGTGCCAGCAGCGACCTAGGACGGGAAAACACTGAAGCTTTCTTT
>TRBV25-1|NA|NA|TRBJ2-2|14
CASSDTGNTGELFF
TGTGCCAGCAGTGATACCGGGAACACCGGGGAGCTGTTTTTT
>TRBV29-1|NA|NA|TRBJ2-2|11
CSVRSLGELFF
TGCAGCGTTAGGAGTCTCGGGGAGCTGTTTTTT
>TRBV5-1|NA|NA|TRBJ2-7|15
CASSLQGTPSYEQYF
TGCGCCAGCAGCCTACAGGGAACCCCCTCCTACGAGCAGTACTTC
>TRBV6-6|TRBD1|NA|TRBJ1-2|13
CASSFGQAYGYTF
TGTGCCAGCAGTTTCGGACAGGCCTATGGCTACACCTTC
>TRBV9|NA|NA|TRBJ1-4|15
CASSVGTTTNEKLFF
TGTGCCAGCAGCGTAGGAACAACAACTAATGAAAAACTGTTTTTT
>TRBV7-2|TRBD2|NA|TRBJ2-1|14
CASSRSSGVNEQFF
TGTGCCAGCAGCCGCTCTAGCGGGGTCAATGAGCAGTTCTTC